The following is a T cell receptor beta chain sequence with its context. What it recognizes is unknown. V lost 2 bases and J lost 12; bases outside the gene matches: 7. Germline V lookup: CDR1 SEHNR, CDR2 FQNEAQ (reference sequence). This CDR3 spans 13 amino acids. The record originates from a study of Graves' ophthalmopathy and Graves' hyperthyroidism. Regarding the study as a whole: Blood samples also showed most expanded thyroid clonotypes exceeding 0.001 frequency. Ophthalmopathy cases were distinguished from stable hyperthyroidism by a 13-signature model, reaching around 88% sensitivity and 81.08% specificity.

Thyroid ultrasound, orbital computed tomography, TRAb, serum thyroxine and clinical symptoms formed the basis of diagnosis. RNA transcripts were the source from which TCR beta CDR3 regions were amplified. Second-round multiplex PCR came after a first-round RT-PCR that employed HTBI primers. Via MiXCR, TCRdb re-called the multiplex PCR reads, giving one row per CDR3 protein. The sample gives about 550,000 distinct CDR3 sequences, less than 45% of which show up once; 3.5% to 5% is in the top ten. Sequencing input: peripheral blood or thyroid tissue (not recorded which). The source is an adult man with Graves' hyperthyroidism. V is TRBV7-9 and J is TRBJ2-1, with 7 bases identical to TRBD2. DNA for the CDR3: TGTGCCAGCAGCTTAAACGCCCCGGGGGGGCAGTTCTTC. Translated, it gives CASSLNAPGGQFF.